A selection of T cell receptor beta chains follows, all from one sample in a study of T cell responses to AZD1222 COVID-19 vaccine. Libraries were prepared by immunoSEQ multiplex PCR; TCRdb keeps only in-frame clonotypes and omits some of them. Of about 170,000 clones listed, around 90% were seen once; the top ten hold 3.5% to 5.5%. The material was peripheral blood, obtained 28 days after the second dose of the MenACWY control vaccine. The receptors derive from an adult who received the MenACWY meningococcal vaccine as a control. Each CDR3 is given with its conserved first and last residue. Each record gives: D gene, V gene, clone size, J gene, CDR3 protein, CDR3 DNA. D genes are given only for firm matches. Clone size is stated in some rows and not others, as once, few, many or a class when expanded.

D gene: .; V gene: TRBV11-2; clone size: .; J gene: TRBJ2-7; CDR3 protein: CASSPGLTYEQYF; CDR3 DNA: TGTGCCAGCAGCCCAGGGCTTACCTACGAGCAGTACTTC
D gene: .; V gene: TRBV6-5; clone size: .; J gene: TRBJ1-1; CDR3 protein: CASSKQGNTEAFF; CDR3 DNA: TGTGCCAGCAGTAAACAGGGCAACACTGAAGCTTTCTTT
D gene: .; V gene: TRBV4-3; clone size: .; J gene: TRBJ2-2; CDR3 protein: CASSLDTKRPGGELFF; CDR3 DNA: TGCGCCAGCAGCCTCGACACGAAACGTCCGGGTGGGGAGCTGTTTTTT
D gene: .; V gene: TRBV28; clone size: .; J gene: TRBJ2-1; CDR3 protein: CASRVGGQSSYNEQFF; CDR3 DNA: TGTGCCAGCAGGGTCGGGGGCCAAAGCTCCTACAATGAGCAGTTCTTC
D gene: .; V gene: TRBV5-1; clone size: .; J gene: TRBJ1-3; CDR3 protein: CASSSFNSGNTIYF; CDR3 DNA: TGCGCCAGCAGCTCCTTCAACTCTGGAAACACCATATATTTT
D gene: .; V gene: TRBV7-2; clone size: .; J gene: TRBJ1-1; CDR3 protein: CASSSSQGTNTEAFF; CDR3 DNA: TGTGCCAGCAGCTCGTCTCAGGGAACAAACACTGAAGCTTTCTTT
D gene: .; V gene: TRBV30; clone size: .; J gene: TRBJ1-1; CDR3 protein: CAWSVQENTEAFF; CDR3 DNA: TGTGCCTGGAGTGTACAAGAGAACACTGAAGCTTTCTTT
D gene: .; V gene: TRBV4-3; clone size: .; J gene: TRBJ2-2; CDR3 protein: CASSQAGVPGELFF; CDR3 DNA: TGCGCCAGCAGCCAAGCAGGGGTACCCGGGGAGCTGTTTTTT
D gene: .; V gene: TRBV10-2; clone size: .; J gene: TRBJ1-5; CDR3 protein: CASSHGRPDAQHF; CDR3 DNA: TGCGCCAGCAGTCACGGGCGCCCAGACGCCCAGCATTTT
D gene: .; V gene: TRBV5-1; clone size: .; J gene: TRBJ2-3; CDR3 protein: CASSLARVEDTQYF; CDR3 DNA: TGCGCCAGCAGCTTGGCCCGTGTGGAAGATACGCAGTATTTT
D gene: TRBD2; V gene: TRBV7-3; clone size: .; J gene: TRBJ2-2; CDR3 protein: CASSFPGRVAGGRGTGELFF; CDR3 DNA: TGTGCCAGCAGCTTCCCCGGACGGGTAGCGGGAGGCCGTGGCACCGGGGAGCTGTTTTTT
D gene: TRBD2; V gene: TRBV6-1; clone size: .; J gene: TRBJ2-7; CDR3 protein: CASRELPQTSGRGKYF; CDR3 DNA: TGTGCCAGCAGAGAACTCCCGCAGACTAGCGGGAGAGGGAAGTACTTC
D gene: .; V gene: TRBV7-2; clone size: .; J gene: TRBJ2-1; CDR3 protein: CASSPRDPSGNEQFF; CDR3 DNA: TGTGCCAGCAGCCCCCGGGACCCCTCGGGGAATGAGCAGTTCTTC
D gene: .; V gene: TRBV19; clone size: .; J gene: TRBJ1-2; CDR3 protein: CASSMKGSYGYTF; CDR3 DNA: TGTGCCAGTAGTATGAAGGGGAGCTATGGCTACACCTTC
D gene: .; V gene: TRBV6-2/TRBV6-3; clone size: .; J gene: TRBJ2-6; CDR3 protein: CASSSTIYSGANVLTF; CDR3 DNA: TGTGCCAGCAGTAGTACAATCTACTCTGGGGCCAACGTCCTGACTTTC
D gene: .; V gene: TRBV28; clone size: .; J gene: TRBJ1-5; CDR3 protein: CASSFGSGQPQHF; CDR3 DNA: TGTGCCAGCAGTTTCGGGTCAGGGCAGCCCCAGCATTTT
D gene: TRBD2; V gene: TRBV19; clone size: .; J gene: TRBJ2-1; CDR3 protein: CASSGGTRTPDEQFF; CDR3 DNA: TGTGCCAGTAGTGGCGGGACTAGGACTCCCGATGAGCAGTTCTTC
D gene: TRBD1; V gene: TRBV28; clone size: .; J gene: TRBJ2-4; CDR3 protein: CASSKPGQGPNIQYF; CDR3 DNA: TGTGCCAGCAGTAAACCGGGACAGGGGCCAAACATTCAGTACTTC
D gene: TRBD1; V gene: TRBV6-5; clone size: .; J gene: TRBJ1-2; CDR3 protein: CASSYPGTGRSGYTF; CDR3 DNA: TGTGCCAGCAGTTACCCCGGGACAGGGAGAAGTGGCTACACCTTC
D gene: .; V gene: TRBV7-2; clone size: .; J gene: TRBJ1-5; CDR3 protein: CASSLAGGRGIDRPQHF; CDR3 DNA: TGTGCCAGCAGCTTAGCAGGAGGCAGGGGAATAGATAGGCCCCAGCATTTT
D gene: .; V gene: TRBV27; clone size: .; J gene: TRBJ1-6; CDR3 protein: CASAVLTSYNSPLHF; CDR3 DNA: TGTGCCAGCGCGGTGCTCACCTCCTATAATTCACCCCTCCACTTT
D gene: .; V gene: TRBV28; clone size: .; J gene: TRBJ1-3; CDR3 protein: CASLQASGNTIYF; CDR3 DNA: TGTGCCAGCTTACAGGCCTCTGGAAACACCATATATTTT
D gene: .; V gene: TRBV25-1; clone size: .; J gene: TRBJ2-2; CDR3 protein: CASSPDRELFF; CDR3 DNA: TGTGCCAGCAGCCCCGATCGGGAGCTGTTTTTT
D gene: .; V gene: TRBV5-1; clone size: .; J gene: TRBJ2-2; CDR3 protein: CASSLERANTGELFF; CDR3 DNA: TGCGCCAGCAGCTTGGAGCGGGCGAACACCGGGGAGCTGTTTTTT
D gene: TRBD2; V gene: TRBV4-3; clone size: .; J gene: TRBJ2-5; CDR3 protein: CASSPGGGSQETQYF; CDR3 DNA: TGCGCCAGCAGCCCTGGGGGGGGGAGTCAAGAGACCCAGTACTTC
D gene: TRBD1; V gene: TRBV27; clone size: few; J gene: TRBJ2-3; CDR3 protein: CASSSIRTGRRDTQYF; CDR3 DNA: TGTGCCAGCAGTTCGATCCGGACAGGGAGAAGGGATACGCAGTATTTT
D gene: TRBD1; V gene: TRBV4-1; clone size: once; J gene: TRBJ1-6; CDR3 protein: CASSQRDRGTVDSPLHF; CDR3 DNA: TGCGCCAGCAGCCAGAGAGATCGCGGGACAGTCGACTCACCCCTCCACTTT
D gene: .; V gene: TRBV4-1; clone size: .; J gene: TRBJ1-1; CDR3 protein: CASSHTPPGNTEAFF; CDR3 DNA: TGCGCCAGCAGCCACACCCCCCCGGGGAACACTGAAGCTTTCTTT
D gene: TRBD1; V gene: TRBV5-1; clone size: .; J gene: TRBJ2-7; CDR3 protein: CASSFSGGGNEQYF; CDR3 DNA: TGCGCCAGCAGCTTCTCAGGGGGCGGGAACGAGCAGTACTTC
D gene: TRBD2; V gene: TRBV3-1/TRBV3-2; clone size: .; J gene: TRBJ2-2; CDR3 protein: CASSQDRGVGELFF; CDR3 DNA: TGTGCCAGCAGCCAAGATCGGGGGGTCGGGGAGCTGTTTTTT